These T cell receptor beta chains were read from a single sample in a study of blood T cell repertoires in COVID-19. Clones were sequenced by immunoSEQ multiplex PCR, and TCRdb holds only the in-frame ones, with some missing. The sample lists over 120,000 clones, roughly 83% seen once, with about 5% in the top ten. The sequenced sample was peripheral blood. The receptors were gathered from a woman in her 70s with COVID-19, enrolled during active disease. Each CDR3 is given with its conserved first and last residue. The D gene is left open where the match is weak. The size field is filled for only some rows; it gives once, few, many or a size class.

D	V	size	J	DNA	CDR3
NA	TRBV11-2	NA	TRBJ2-5	TGTGCCAGCAGCTCAGCCGGGACACTACAAGAGACCCAGTACTTC	CASSSAGTLQETQYF
TRBD2	TRBV18	once	TRBJ2-5	TGTGCCAGCTCACCTGGGACTAGCGGGGGAAGAGTAGAGACCCAGTACTTC	CASSPGTSGGRVETQYF
NA	TRBV20-1	few	TRBJ1-2	TGCAGTGCTACAGGGATCTATGGCTACACCTTC	CSATGIYGYTF
TRBD1	TRBV28	NA	TRBJ1-4	TGTGCCACCTCGACAGGGTTTAATGAAAAACTGTTTTTT	CATSTGFNEKLFF
TRBD1	TRBV10-3	NA	TRBJ1-3	TGTGCCATCAGTGAGAGGGTATTGAAGGGGGCTCGGAACACCATATATTTT	CAISERVLKGARNTIYF
NA	TRBV5-1	NA	TRBJ1-3	TGCGCCAGCCCAAAAAGGGGGGGCACGGGAAACACCATATATTTT	CASPKRGGTGNTIYF
NA	TRBV5-4	NA	TRBJ1-6	TGTGCCAGCAGGGGTCCGGGCGGGAATTCACCCCTCCACTTT	CASRGPGGNSPLHF
TRBD1	TRBV30	NA	TRBJ2-7	TGTGCCTGGTCCGGGACAGTTAGCTACGAGCAGTACTTC	CAWSGTVSYEQYF
NA	TRBV28	NA	TRBJ2-5	TGTGCCAGCAGTTTAGTGACCCCAGGGGAGACCCAGTACTTC	CASSLVTPGETQYF
NA	TRBV6-5	NA	TRBJ1-2	TGTGCCAGCAGTACAGGGACCTATGGCTACACCTTC	CASSTGTYGYTF
NA	TRBV5-1	NA	TRBJ1-5	TGCGCCAGCAGCTCCTACGTCGGTCAGCCCCAGCATTTT	CASSSYVGQPQHF
TRBD1	TRBV19	NA	TRBJ1-3	TGTGCCAGTAGTATTTGGGACAGGCCAAGCTCTGGAAACACCATATATTTT	CASSIWDRPSSGNTIYF
NA	TRBV4-2	NA	TRBJ1-4	TGTGCCAGCAGCCGATCCATGGCGGGAACTAATGAAAAACTGTTTTTT	CASSRSMAGTNEKLFF